A single sample gave rise to the 12 T cell receptor beta chains below, sequenced in a study of human T cells and chemical hapten exposure. Documented time point: patch test 1, 2 weeks after DPC sensitization. Regarding treatment: therapeutic diphenylcyclopropenone sensitization with weekly scalp DPC. TCRdb processed the RACE reads anew with MiXCR; each CDR3 protein has one entry. The data hold tens of thousands of distinct CDR3 sequences, with about 10% observed a single time. This specimen consisted of whole blood, obtained in connection with sensitization to the hapten diphenylcyclopropenone (DPC). Receptor source: a woman between 50 and 59 years old with alopecia areata. Some clones in this sample may be carry-over from other donors' samples.

This clonotype appeared many times. The chain recombines TRBV6-5 with TRBJ2-1; 9 nucleotides agree with TRBD1. With 4 bases clipped from V and 4 bases from J, the junction kept 8 bases outside the gene matches. This CDR3 spans 16 amino acids. The germline gives CDR1 MNHEY, CDR2 SVGAGI. The CDR3 sequence is CASSFMTGGAYNEQFF. The CDR3 region has the DNA TGTGCCAGCAGTTTCATGACAGGGGGGGCGTACAATGAGCAGTTCTTC.

The table lists this clonotype with many counts. The chain is built from TRBV12-3 or TRBV12-4 and TRBJ2-1; D is unclear. CDR3 length: 12 residues. Trimming shortened V by 2 bases and J by 5 bases, and 4 bases separated the two germline ends. CDR3: CASSLHHNEQFF. CDR3 in DNA: TGTGCCAGCAGTTTACATCACAATGAGCAGTTCTTC.

This clonotype has at least ten counts. In nucleotides, the CDR3 is TGTGCCAGCAGCTTAAGTGGTTTAGAGAGGGGAACGCAGTATTTT. Protein sequence: CASSLSGLERGTQYF. This sequence joins TRBV7-3 and TRBJ2-3; D is tentatively TRBD1 or TRBD2 (5 bases each). The CDR3 has 15 amino acids. Germline V gives CDR1 SGHTA, CDR2 FQGTGA. V gave up 1 base and J gave up 9 bases, with 17 bases separating them.

There are many counts of this clonotype. The chain has TRBV27 and TRBJ1-2, with TRBD1 matching over 9 bases. The CDR3 has 14 amino acids. Losses at the gene ends were 2 bases for V and 12 bases for J; bases not matched to a gene: 10. CDR1 and CDR2 (germline): MNHEY, SMNVEV (reference sequence). The CDR3 DNA follows: TGTGCCAGCAGTTTACTTGCGGGACAGGGAGTCCACACCTTC. Encoded protein: CASSLLAGQGVHTF.

This clonotype was detected only a few times. The gene calls are TRBV28 and TRBJ2-7, with TRBD1 identical over 7 bases. V gave up 6 bases and J gave up 4 bases; unmatched junction bases: 12. The CDR3 consists of 15 residues. Germline CDR1 MDHEN, CDR2 SYDVKM. The CDR3 nucleotides read TGTGCCAGCAGCCCGCGCGGACAGGCGACATACGAGCAGTACTTC. Amino acid sequence: CASSPRGQATYEQYF.

The chain joins TRBV7-9 to TRBJ2-7; D is unclear. CDR1 and CDR2 from the germline V gene are SEHNR and FQNEAQ (reference sequence). Between the trimmed V and J ends, which lost 5 bases and 0 bases, there was a span of 8 bases. The CDR3 extends over 13 amino acids. CDR3 DNA: TGTGCCAGCAGCCCGGGCCGCTCCTACGAGCAGTACTTC. It translates to CASSPGRSYEQYF.

This clonotype occurred a few times. The rearrangement uses TRBV7-3 and TRBJ1-1, with 9 bases lining up with TRBD1. In germline, CDR1 is SGHTA, CDR2 FQGTGA. This CDR3 is 14 amino acids long. Trimming removed 5 bases from V and 5 bases from J; junction bases left unmatched: 6. The CDR3 spells CASSPGQGGTEAFF. CDR3 coding DNA: TGTGCCAGCAGCCCGGGACAGGGAGGAACTGAAGCTTTCTTT.

This clonotype has only a few counts. The J gene is TRBJ1-1, the V gene TRBV27; 7 positions match TRBD1. CDR3 length: 13 amino acids. The germline gives CDR1 MNHEY, CDR2 SMNVEV (reference sequence). The trim removed 6 bases at V and 3 bases at J, leaving 4 bases unmatched. CDR3 nucleotide sequence: TGTGCCAGCAGGACTCAGGGGGACACTGAAGCTTTCTTT. This encodes CASRTQGDTEAFF.

In this sample, this clonotype turned up many times. The J gene is TRBJ1-2, the V gene TRBV7-2; 10 bases match TRBD1. The length of the CDR3 is 15 residues. Germline V gene lookup returns CDR1 SGHTA and CDR2 FQGNSA. V lost 5 bases to trimming and J lost 7 bases; unmatched junction nucleotides: 10. The CDR3 nucleotides are TGTGCCAGCAGCACGGGACAGGGGTCTTCGGCTGGCTACACCTTC. This codes for CASSTGQGSSAGYTF.

The CDR3 here is CASTGGQGHNEQFF. CDR3 DNA: TGTGCCAGCACCGGGGGACAGGGTCACAATGAGCAGTTCTTC. The chain uses TRBV28 and TRBJ2-1; TRBD1 matches at 9 bases. J was trimmed by 5 bases and V by 7 bases; bases with no gene match: 6. The CDR3 length is 14 residues. CDR1 and CDR2 from the germline V gene are MDHEN and SYDVKM.

This clonotype was detected ten times or more. The chain is built from TRBV20-1 and TRBJ2-3; D is ambiguous. The CDR3 is made up of 12 amino acids. Germline V CDR1 and CDR2: DFQATT, SNEGSKA (reference sequence). V was clipped by 4 bases and J by 4 bases, with 9 bases between them. The CDR3 coding sequence is TGCAGTGCTACAACAGATGCAGATACGCAGTATTTT. Translated, it gives CSATTDADTQYF.

This clonotype has at least ten counts. The chain employs TRBV30 and TRBJ1-3; D is unclear. There are 11 residues in the CDR3. Germline CDR1 is GTSNPN and CDR2 is SVGIG (reference sequence). The CDR3 DNA follows: TGTGCTTCTCATTATGGAAACACCATATATTTT. This codes for CASHYGNTIYF.